This T cell receptor (beta chain) was sequenced in a study of OX40 agonist ivuxolimab in advanced cancers. V gave up 5 bases and J gave up 4 bases, with 9 bases separating them. The CDR3 is 12 residues long. Germline loops: CDR1 SEHNR, CDR2 FQNEAQ (reference sequence). Assay used: immunoSEQ multiplex PCR; TCRdb lists only in-frame clones, some missing. The sample gives around 53,000 clones, over 90% of which show up once; about 17% is in the top ten. Study-level points and caveats: Low levels of normalized T-cell clonal expansion also appeared in some nonresponders.

To note about this clone: The antigen is undetermined.

This receptor was identified in an adult with an advanced solid tumor such as melanoma, head and neck, liver or kidney cancer. Sequenced material: CD4+ or CD8+ T cells sorted from blood, taken in a trial of the OX40 agonist ivuxolimab. This chain uses TRBV7-9 with TRBJ2-7; the D gene is possibly TRBD1 (6 bases). This chain's CDR3 is CASSQGPYEQYF. CDR3 DNA sequence: TGTGCCAGCAGCCAGGGGCCTTACGAGCAGTACTTC.